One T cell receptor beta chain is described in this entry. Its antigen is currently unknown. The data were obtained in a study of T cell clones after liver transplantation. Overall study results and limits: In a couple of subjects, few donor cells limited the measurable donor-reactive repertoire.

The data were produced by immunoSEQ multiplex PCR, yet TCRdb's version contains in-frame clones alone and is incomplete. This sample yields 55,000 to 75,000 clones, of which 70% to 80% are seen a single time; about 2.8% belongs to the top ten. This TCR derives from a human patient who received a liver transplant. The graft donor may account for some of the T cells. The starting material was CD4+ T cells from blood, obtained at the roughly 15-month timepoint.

The CDR3 region has the DNA TGTGCCAGCGGTGGGACCTATAGCAATCAGCCCCAGCATTTT. Encoded protein: CASGGTYSNQPQHF. The chain uses TRBV2 and TRBJ1-5, with D perhaps TRBD1 (5 bases). Germline V CDR1 and CDR2: SNHLY, FYNNEI. Trimming took off 8 bases at V and 0 bases at J, with 11 bases between the two ends. The CDR3 consists of 14 residues. Together with reference TRBV2 and TRBJ1-5, the CDR3 gives the full variable domain: EPEVTQTPSHQVTQMGQEVILRCVPISNHLYFYWYRQILGQKVEFLVSFYNNEISEKSEIFDDQFSVERPDGSNFTLKIRSTKLEDSAMYFCASGGTYSNQPQHFGDGTRLSIL.